Listed here are 15 T cell receptor beta chains from one sample, sequenced in a study of glioma-infiltrating T cells. Amplification of TCR alpha and beta CDR3 regions from RNA used iRepertoire nested multiplex PCR. TCRdb reanalysed the multiplex PCR reads using MiXCR and keeps one entry per CDR3 protein. This sample carries 300,000 to 450,000 distinct CDR3 sequences, more than 35% of them seen once, and the ten largest clones take 9.5% to 15%. The sequencing input was glioma tissue, nonneoplastic brain tissue, or PBMCs (not recorded which). These receptors were taken from a human donor with low-grade glioma or glioblastoma, undergoing nonglioma brain surgery, or in good health (not recorded which).

This clonotype has a handful of counts. The V and J genes are TRBV28 and TRBJ2-1; 10 nucleotides align to TRBD2. The CDR3 has 15 residues. V shed 6 bases and J 7 bases; nucleotides not matched to a gene: 9. The germline V gene encodes CDR1 MDHEN and CDR2 SYDVKM. Here the CDR3 DNA reads TGTGCCAGCAGACGTAGCGGGAGGCCGGGGAATGAGCAGTTCTTC. This translates into CASRRSGRPGNEQFF.

This clonotype was observed a handful of times. The chain recombines TRBV20-1 with TRBJ2-3; D gene uncertain. Trimming stripped 8 bases from V and 4 bases from J, with 13 bases between. The CDR3 is made up of 12 amino acids. CDR1 is DFQATT, CDR2 SNEGSKA, per germline (reference sequence). The CDR3 coding sequence is TGCAGTCTCAGCAAGGTCTCAGATACGCAGTATTTT. Protein: CSLSKVSDTQYF.

This clonotype was counted between two and nine times. The chain is built from TRBV6-2 or TRBV6-3 and TRBJ2-7; 10 bases align to TRBD2. Trimming at V came to 5 bases and at J to 0 bases, leaving 16 bases not matched to a gene. The CDR3 is made up of 19 amino acids. In germline, CDR1 is MNHEY, CDR2 SVGEGT. The CDR3 region has the DNA TGTGCCAGCAGTCTGAGCCTTCCAAAGCGGGAGGGGTACTCCTACGAGCAGTACTTC. Translation: CASSLSLPKREGYSYEQYF.

This chain joins TRBV4-3 and TRBJ2-7, with 10 bases matching TRBD1. J gave up 7 bases and V 5 bases, and 11 bases lay outside the gene matches. Germline CDR1 LGHNA, CDR2 YSLEER. The CDR3 length is 15 residues. In DNA form, the CDR3 reads TGCGCCAGCAGCAACAGACAGGGGGCCCCAATGGAGCAGTACTTC. Protein product: CASSNRQGAPMEQYF.

This clonotype came up many times. The chain recombines TRBV28 with TRBJ1-1, with D possibly TRBD1 on 5 matching bases. Trimming pared 3 bases from V and 3 bases from J, leaving 11 bases between. The CDR3 has 14 residues. Germline CDR1 reads MDHEN; CDR2 reads SYDVKM. CDR3 coding DNA: TGTGCCAGCAGTTTTCGCAGGGTTGACACTGAAGCTTTCTTT. Protein: CASSFRRVDTEAFF.

Of note for this clonotype: A junction end diverges from the germline sequence, so it may reflect a read error. The chain recombines TRBV28 with TRBJ1-6; possibly TRBD1 for D (5 bases). This CDR3 contains 14 residues. Germline lookup yields CDR1 MDHEN and CDR2 SYDVKM. The CDR3 sequence: CASRTGLYTSPLHF. As DNA, the CDR3 is TGTGCCAGCAGAACGGGACTCTATACTTCACCCCTCCACTTT.

The rearrangement joins TRBV4-2 to TRBJ1-2; the D is unclear. This CDR3 region has 15 residues. The V end lost 0 bases, the J end lost 8 bases, and 16 bases lay between the germline ends. Germline V gene sequence: CDR1 LGHNA, CDR2 YNFKEQ. Here the CDR3 reads CASSQDLYKTGGYTF. CDR3 bases: TGTGCCAGCAGCCAAGATCTTTATAAAACGGGGGGCTACACCTTC.

This chain uses TRBV2 with TRBJ2-1; TRBD1 agrees at 8 bases. Trimming cost V 5 bases and J 5 bases; bases outside gene matches: 5. In germline, CDR1 is SNHLY, CDR2 FYNNEI. The CDR3 consists of 14 residues. In DNA, the CDR3 is TGTGCCAGCAGTTTACAGGGGGGAGACAATGAGCAGTTCTTC. It codes for CASSLQGGDNEQFF. Full variable domain (rest looked up from reference TRBV2 and TRBJ2-1): EPEVTQTPSHQVTQMGQEVILRCVPISNHLYFYWYRQILGQKVEFLVSFYNNEISEKSEIFDDQFSVERPDGSNFTLKIRSTKLEDSAMYFCASSLQGGDNEQFFGPGTRLTVL.

V gene TRBV27 combines with J gene TRBJ2-7, with 12 nucleotides matching TRBD2. The CDR3 length is 14 residues. CDR1 MNHEY and CDR2 SMNVEV come from the germline V gene (reference sequence). J was trimmed by 8 bases and V by 4 bases; bases with no gene match: 6. CDR3 in amino acids: CASSSGTSGYKQYF. In nucleotides, the CDR3 is TGTGCCAGCAGTTCAGGGACTAGCGGGTACAAGCAGTACTTC.

This clonotype was counted only a few times. V gene TRBV7-3 combines with J gene TRBJ2-1; 7 positions agree with TRBD1. The CDR3 consists of 12 residues. J lost 7 bases, V lost 5 bases, and 2 bases had no gene match. In germline, CDR1 is SGHTA, CDR2 FQGTGA. DNA of the CDR3: TGTGCCAGCAGCGACAGGGATAATGAGCAGTTCTTC. It yields the protein CASSDRDNEQFF.

The chain is built from TRBV19 and TRBJ2-1; no reliable D call. V dropped 3 bases and J dropped 2 bases, with 14 bases sitting between them. The germline gives CDR1 LNHDA, CDR2 SQIVND (reference sequence). The CDR3 spans 16 residues. The CDR3 loop is CASSIFPDTPYNEQFF. As DNA, the CDR3 is TGTGCCAGTAGTATCTTCCCTGACACCCCCTACAATGAGCAGTTCTTC. The variable domain in full, completed from reference TRBV19 and TRBJ2-1, reads DGGITQSPKYLFRKEGQNVTLSCEQNLNHDAMYWYRQDPGQGLRLIYYSQIVNDFQKGDIAEGYSVSREKKESFPLTVTSAQKNPTAFYLCASSIFPDTPYNEQFFGPGTRLTVL.

This clonotype was picked up many times. CDR3 protein: CASSFGGVGPSYEQYF. In DNA, the CDR3 is TGTGCCAGCAGTTTCGGCGGAGTCGGTCCCTCCTACGAGCAGTACTTC. The rearrangement joins TRBV28 to TRBJ2-7; D remains ambiguous. CDR1 is MDHEN, CDR2 SYDVKM, per germline. This CDR3 spans 16 amino acids. V was trimmed by 3 bases and J by 0 bases, leaving 15 bases between them.

Many counts were recorded for this clonotype. V gene TRBV6-2 or TRBV6-3 combines with J gene TRBJ1-5, with TRBD1 matching over 10 bases. V was pared by 11 bases and J by 7 bases, with 5 bases of the junction left unmatched. The CDR3 extends over 12 amino acids. Germline V gene lookup returns CDR1 MNHEY and CDR2 SVGEGT. The CDR3 protein is CAAGQGKQPQHF. CDR3 coding DNA: TGTGCCGCGGGACAGGGGAAGCAGCCCCAGCATTTT.

Concerning this clonotype: The junction departs from the called germline gene at one end, perhaps through a read error. This rearrangement joins TRBV4-1 to TRBJ2-1; 13 positions match TRBD2. From germline, CDR1 is MGHRA and CDR2 YSYEKL. The CDR3 covers 16 residues. The CDR3 coding sequence is TGCGCCAGCAGCCACGGACTAGCGGGAGTCCTCGATGAGCAGCTCTTC. Translation gives CASSHGLAGVLDEQLF.

This clonotype was seen a few times. V usage is TRBV6-5 and J usage is TRBJ2-5; D is ambiguous. Germline V gene lookup returns CDR1 MNHEY and CDR2 SVGAGI. The germline V and J ends were trimmed by 0 bases and 2 bases, with 10 bases remaining between them. This CDR3 contains 15 residues. CDR3 sequence: CASSYSTGPQETQYF. The CDR3 bases are TGTGCCAGCAGTTACTCAACCGGGCCGCAAGAGACCCAGTACTTC.